These T cell receptor beta chains were read from a single sample in a study of T cell responses to AZD1222 COVID-19 vaccine. Assay: immunoSEQ multiplex PCR; the TCRdb copy retains only in-frame clones and omits some. Here the sample spans 63,000 or so clones, over 75% being singletons. This sample comprised peripheral blood, obtained on day 0 of AZD1222 vaccination. These receptors were taken from an adult in good health. The CDR3 runs from the conserved cysteine through the conserved F or W. The D gene is left open where the match is weak. Clone sizes are given selectively: once, few, many, or a class where the clone is expanded.

V: TRBV28; D: NA; size: NA; J: TRBJ1-1; CDR3: CASSTRAEAFF; DNA: TGTGCCAGCAGTACGAGGGCTGAAGCTTTCTTT
V: TRBV7-3; D: NA; size: NA; J: TRBJ1-2; CDR3: CASSLNVGLHQNYGYTF; DNA: TGTGCCAGCAGCCTAAATGTCGGTCTACACCAAAACTATGGCTACACCTTC
V: TRBV9; D: NA; size: once; J: TRBJ2-2; CDR3: CASSVEAIRGELFF; DNA: TGTGCCAGCAGCGTAGAGGCAATTCGGGGAGAGCTGTTTTTT
V: TRBV5-1; D: TRBD1; size: NA; J: TRBJ2-7; CDR3: CASSRTGGSYEQYF; DNA: TGCGCCAGCAGCAGAACAGGGGGCTCCTACGAGCAGTACTTC
V: TRBV2; D: NA; size: NA; J: TRBJ1-1; CDR3: CASRAGRVGTEAFF; DNA: TGTGCCAGCAGGGCCGGAAGGGTGGGGACTGAAGCTTTCTTT
V: TRBV4-1; D: NA; size: NA; J: TRBJ2-7; CDR3: CASSQGGQGNEQYF; DNA: TGCGCCAGCAGCCAAGGTGGTCAGGGAAACGAGCAGTACTTC
V: TRBV18; D: NA; size: once; J: TRBJ1-2; CDR3: CASSQTESYNYGYTF; DNA: TGTGCCAGCTCTCAGACAGAAAGTTATAACTATGGCTACACCTTC
V: TRBV6-1; D: TRBD1; size: NA; J: TRBJ1-3; CDR3: CASSEDRGFGNTIYF; DNA: TGTGCCAGCAGTGAGGACAGGGGATTCGGAAACACCATATATTTT
V: TRBV20-1; D: NA; size: NA; J: TRBJ2-5; CDR3: CSASLTVQETQYF; DNA: TGCAGTGCTAGTTTAACTGTTCAAGAGACCCAGTACTTC
V: TRBV5-1; D: NA; size: NA; J: TRBJ1-1; CDR3: CASSLNTDKNTEAFF; DNA: TGCGCCAGCAGCTTAAACACAGACAAGAACACTGAAGCTTTCTTT
V: TRBV5-6; D: NA; size: NA; J: TRBJ2-1; CDR3: CASSNYGPNNEQFF; DNA: TGTGCCAGCAGCAATTACGGGCCTAACAATGAGCAGTTCTTC
V: TRBV7-3; D: TRBD1; size: NA; J: TRBJ1-2; CDR3: CASSPTGKAMGYTF; DNA: TGTGCCAGCAGCCCGACAGGGAAAGCCATGGGCTACACCTTC
V: TRBV28; D: NA; size: many; J: TRBJ2-1; CDR3: CAPGASRWVYNEQFF; DNA: TGTGCCCCAGGGGCTAGCCGTTGGGTCTACAATGAGCAGTTCTTC
V: TRBV2; D: NA; size: NA; J: TRBJ1-2; CDR3: CASSESAWPGGYTF; DNA: TGTGCCAGCAGTGAATCGGCTTGGCCGGGGGGCTATACCTTC
V: TRBV6-5; D: NA; size: NA; J: TRBJ1-6; CDR3: CASSEVADSPLHF; DNA: TGTGCCAGCTCGGAGGTTGCGGATTCACCCCTCCACTTT
V: TRBV12-3/TRBV12-4; D: NA; size: NA; J: TRBJ2-5; CDR3: CASSLLAGETQYF; DNA: TGTGCCAGCAGTTTGTTGGCCGGAGAGACCCAGTACTTC
V: TRBV11-2; D: NA; size: NA; J: TRBJ1-2; CDR3: CASSLGIRGYTF; DNA: TGTGCCAGCAGCTTAGGGATCCGTGGCTACACCTTC
V: TRBV27; D: NA; size: once; J: TRBJ1-1; CDR3: CASSLAVGTEAFF; DNA: TGTGCCAGCAGTTTAGCTGTGGGCACTGAAGCTTTCTTT
V: TRBV30; D: NA; size: NA; J: TRBJ2-1; CDR3: CAWSPSGVGNEQFF; DNA: TGTGCCTGGAGCCCCTCGGGGGTAGGCAATGAGCAGTTCTTC
V: TRBV7-2; D: NA; size: NA; J: TRBJ1-1; CDR3: CASSWRQGTVEAFF; DNA: TGTGCCAGCAGCTGGCGACAAGGGACGGTTGAAGCTTTCTTT
V: TRBV7-3; D: TRBD1; size: NA; J: TRBJ2-7; CDR3: CASSLTGTGGYEQYF; DNA: TGTGCCAGCAGCCTCACCGGGACAGGGGGCTACGAGCAGTACTTC
V: TRBV12-3/TRBV12-4; D: NA; size: NA; J: TRBJ2-7; CDR3: CASSLALTYEQYF; DNA: TGTGCCAGCAGTTTAGCGCTTACCTACGAGCAGTACTTC
V: TRBV5-1; D: NA; size: NA; J: TRBJ1-1; CDR3: CASSLGAGTEAFF; DNA: TGCGCCAGCAGCTTGGGAGCAGGGACTGAAGCTTTCTTT
V: TRBV15; D: NA; size: NA; J: TRBJ1-5; CDR3: CATSRGEAMGNQPQHF; DNA: TGTGCCACCAGCAGGGGGGAGGCAATGGGCAATCAGCCCCAGCATTTT
V: TRBV24-1; D: NA; size: NA; J: TRBJ2-2; CDR3: CATSVGFGELFF; DNA: TGTGCCACCAGTGTGGGGTTCGGGGAGCTGTTTTTT
V: TRBV3-1/TRBV3-2; D: TRBD1; size: few; J: TRBJ2-7; CDR3: CASSQVGGQGESDEQYF; DNA: TGTGCCAGCAGCCAAGTGGGGGGACAGGGGGAATCGGACGAGCAGTACTTC
V: TRBV10-2; D: NA; size: NA; J: TRBJ2-7; CDR3: CASSVRQDFYEQYF; DNA: TGCGCCAGCAGTGTCAGACAGGACTTCTACGAGCAGTACTTC
V: TRBV5-1; D: NA; size: NA; J: TRBJ1-2; CDR3: CASSQGHLGYTF; DNA: TGCGCCAGCAGCCAGGGACATCTAGGCTACACCTTC
V: TRBV12-5; D: NA; size: NA; J: TRBJ2-2; CDR3: CASGLDAGQYTGELFF; DNA: TGTGCTAGTGGTTTGGACGCCGGACAGTACACCGGGGAGCTGTTTTTT
V: TRBV2; D: NA; size: NA; J: TRBJ2-2; CDR3: CASSRTGRSNTGELFF; DNA: TGTGCCAGCAGCCGGACGGGCAGATCGAACACCGGGGAGCTGTTTTTT
V: TRBV5-1; D: TRBD2; size: NA; J: TRBJ2-3; CDR3: CASSPGLAGVDTQYF; DNA: TGCGCCAGCAGCCCGGGACTAGCGGGGGTAGATACGCAGTATTTT
V: TRBV7-2; D: NA; size: NA; J: TRBJ2-7; CDR3: CASSLDVSFYEQYF; DNA: TGTGCCAGCAGCTTAGACGTTAGTTTCTACGAGCAGTACTTC
V: TRBV18; D: NA; size: NA; J: TRBJ1-4; CDR3: CASSPPTADEKLFF; DNA: TGTGCCAGCTCACCTCCGACAGCAGATGAAAAACTGTTTTTT
V: TRBV19; D: NA; size: NA; J: TRBJ2-7; CDR3: CASSIYPGPSSYEQYF; DNA: TGTGCCAGTAGTATATATCCAGGGCCGAGCTCCTACGAGCAGTACTTC
V: TRBV5-4; D: NA; size: NA; J: TRBJ1-4; CDR3: CASSRGYTNEKLFF; DNA: TGTGCCAGCAGCCGAGGGTATACTAATGAAAAACTGTTTTTT
V: TRBV5-6; D: NA; size: NA; J: TRBJ1-4; CDR3: CASSLFGTSEKLFF; DNA: TGTGCCAGCAGCCTGTTCGGTACCAGTGAAAAACTGTTTTTT
V: TRBV5-8; D: NA; size: NA; J: TRBJ1-5; CDR3: CASSAGMLGQPQHF; DNA: TGTGCCAGCAGCGCAGGGATGTTGGGTCAGCCCCAGCATTTT
V: TRBV28; D: NA; size: NA; J: TRBJ1-5; CDR3: CASSPPRVGQPQHF; DNA: TGTGCCAGCAGTCCTCCCCGGGTCGGTCAGCCCCAGCATTTT
V: TRBV27; D: NA; size: NA; J: TRBJ1-5; CDR3: CASSSRLTPGRVQPQHF; DNA: TGTGCCAGCAGTTCCCGACTGACCCCTGGTAGAGTGCAGCCCCAGCATTTT
V: TRBV6-1; D: NA; size: NA; J: TRBJ1-5; CDR3: CASSEGQGRQPQHF; DNA: TGTGCCAGCAGTGAAGGGCAGGGGAGGCAGCCCCAGCATTTT
V: TRBV6-4; D: TRBD1; size: NA; J: TRBJ2-7; CDR3: CASSDPGQRPAYEQYF; DNA: TGTGCCAGCAGTGACCCGGGACAGAGACCTGCCTACGAGCAGTACTTC
V: TRBV28; D: NA; size: few; J: TRBJ2-7; CDR3: CASGFGQFLYEQYF; DNA: TGTGCCAGCGGATTCGGACAGTTCCTCTACGAGCAGTACTTC
V: TRBV7-6; D: TRBD2; size: NA; J: TRBJ2-5; CDR3: CASSSGLAGQNQETQYF; DNA: TGTGCCAGCAGTTCGGGACTAGCGGGGCAAAACCAAGAGACCCAGTACTTC
V: TRBV19; D: NA; size: NA; J: TRBJ1-2; CDR3: CASSIRSGELGGYTF; DNA: TGTGCCAGTAGTATCCGCTCAGGGGAGCTAGGTGGCTACACCTTC
V: TRBV9; D: NA; size: few; J: TRBJ1-2; CDR3: CASSVGHTLANLNYGYTF; DNA: TGTGCCAGCAGCGTCGGACACACCCTTGCTAACCTTAACTATGGCTACACCTTC
V: TRBV6-5; D: NA; size: NA; J: TRBJ1-1; CDR3: CASSRSRGRAEAFF; DNA: TGTGCCAGCAGTCGCAGTCGGGGCAGGGCTGAAGCTTTCTTT
V: TRBV9; D: TRBD2; size: NA; J: TRBJ2-3; CDR3: CASSGPGRGDTDTQYF; DNA: TGTGCCAGCAGCGGCCCAGGGCGGGGGGACACAGATACGCAGTATTTT
V: TRBV30; D: NA; size: NA; J: TRBJ1-2; CDR3: CAWSGAGLNYGYTF; DNA: TGTGCCTGGAGTGGAGCAGGACTAAACTATGGCTACACCTTC
V: TRBV6-6; D: NA; size: NA; J: TRBJ1-5; CDR3: CASSPSAPGGNQPQHF; DNA: TGTGCCAGCAGCCCGTCAGCCCCGGGCGGCAATCAGCCCCAGCATTTT
V: TRBV6-5; D: NA; size: NA; J: TRBJ1-2; CDR3: CASLTGPLYGYTF; DNA: TGTGCCAGCCTAACAGGGCCTCTATATGGCTACACCTTC
V: TRBV2; D: NA; size: NA; J: TRBJ2-2; CDR3: CASRDGELFF; DNA: TGTGCCAGCAGAGACGGGGAGCTGTTTTTT
V: TRBV29-1; D: NA; size: NA; J: TRBJ1-2; CDR3: CSVPQPAGFGYTF; DNA: TGCAGCGTTCCCCAACCCGCAGGGTTCGGCTACACCTTC